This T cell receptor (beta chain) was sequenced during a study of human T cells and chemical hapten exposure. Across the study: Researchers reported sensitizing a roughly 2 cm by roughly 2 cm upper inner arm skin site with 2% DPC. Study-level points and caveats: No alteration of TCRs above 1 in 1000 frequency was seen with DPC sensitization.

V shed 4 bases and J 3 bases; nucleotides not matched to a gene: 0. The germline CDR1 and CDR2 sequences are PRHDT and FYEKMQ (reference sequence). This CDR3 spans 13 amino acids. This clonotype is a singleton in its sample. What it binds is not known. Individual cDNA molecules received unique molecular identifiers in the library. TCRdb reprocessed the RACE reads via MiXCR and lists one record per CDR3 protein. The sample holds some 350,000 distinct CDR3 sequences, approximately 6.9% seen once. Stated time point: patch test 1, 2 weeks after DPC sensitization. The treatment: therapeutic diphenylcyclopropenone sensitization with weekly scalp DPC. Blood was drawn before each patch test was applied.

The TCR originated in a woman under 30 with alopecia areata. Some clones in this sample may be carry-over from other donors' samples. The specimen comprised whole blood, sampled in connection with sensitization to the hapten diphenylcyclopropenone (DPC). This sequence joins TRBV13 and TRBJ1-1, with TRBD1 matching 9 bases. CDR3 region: CASSWDRDTEAFF. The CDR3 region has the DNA TGTGCCAGCAGCTGGGACAGGGACACTGAAGCTTTCTTT.